This TCR beta chain was observed in a study of human T cells and chemical hapten exposure. Background on the study: Skin on the upper inner arm, about 2 cm by about 2 cm in size, was sensitized with 2% DPC. The study lasted roughly 22 weeks, and patients were dosed weekly with diphenylcyclopropenone on the scalp throughout.

From the RACE reads, TCRdb called clonotypes with MiXCR, one entry per CDR3 protein. This table has approximately 260,000 distinct CDR3 sequences, over 8% appearing once. Study outcomes and limitations: No shift was seen in TCRs above 1 in 1000 frequency with DPC sensitization. PT1 expanded TCR numbers rose with patch test score.

Turning to this clonotype: Its specificity is not known.

V lost 4 bases, J lost 2 bases, and 11 bases lay in between. This CDR3 spans 15 amino acids. Germline V gene lookup returns CDR1 SEHNR and CDR2 FQNEAQ (reference sequence). This sample's time point: pre-sensitization, week 0. Treatment described: therapeutic diphenylcyclopropenone sensitization with weekly scalp DPC. The gene calls are TRBV7-9 and TRBJ2-2, with D perhaps TRBD1 or TRBD2 (5 bases each). This material consisted of whole blood, taken in connection with sensitization to the hapten diphenylcyclopropenone (DPC). This TCR was recovered from a middle-aged woman with alopecia areata. Some clones in this sample may be carry-over from other donors' samples. CDR3 sequence reads: CASSSGRFNTGELFF. CDR3 in DNA: TGTGCCAGCAGCTCGGGACGGTTTAACACCGGGGAGCTGTTTTTT.